Detailed here is one T cell receptor (beta chain). These data are taken from a study of blood T cell repertoires in COVID-19. The wider study: Acute and convalescent COVID-19 specimens originated in the United States, Italy and Spain. From T cells, B-cell-depleted T cells, or PBMCs came the material, which was cDNA or gDNA.

Trimming left V 1 base short and J 7 bases short, with 20 bases between. The CDR3 is 16 residues long. Germline CDR1 reads SGHVS; CDR2 reads FQNEAQ. Enrolment of Seattle patients took place during active infection, and they were followed longitudinally. Authors' processing steps: Nucleated cell counts were estimated from reference gene primer amplification. Sequenced by immunoSEQ multiplex PCR; TCRdb stores in-frame clones only, minus some. Clonal size and the V and J genes are those of that table, whereas D and trimming came from the DNA. The sample has about 360,000 clones; roughly 90% are singletons.

The origin of this receptor is a woman between 55 and 75 years old with COVID-19, enrolled during active disease. The rearrangement links TRBV7-8 to TRBJ2-7, with D possibly being TRBD2 (6 bases). Sequenced sample: peripheral blood. Here the CDR3 DNA reads TGTGCCAGCAGCTTAGTCGGGGGAACCGAGGTACGTGAGCAGTACTTC. Its protein is CASSLVGGTEVREQYF.